The 9 T cell receptor beta chains reported below all come from one sample, sequenced in a study of blood T cell repertoires in COVID-19. Generated by immunoSEQ multiplex PCR, the TCRdb table keeps only in-frame clones and is missing some. The sample has about 200,000 clones; roughly 83% are singletons. Sequencing input: PBMCs or T cells enriched from blood (not recorded which). The receptors were gathered from a man aged 35-49 years with acute COVID-19.

The chain joins TRBV5-8 to TRBJ2-5, with D possibly being TRBD1 (5 bases). Trimming pared 0 bases from V and 5 bases from J, leaving 8 bases between. The CDR3 consists of 13 residues. Germline-derived CDR1 and CDR2 are SGHTS and YDEGEE. The chain's CDR3 is CASSLEGRETQYF. The CDR3 DNA reads TGTGCCAGCAGCTTGGAGGGGCGGGAGACCCAGTACTTC. Based on the CDR3 plus reference TRBV5-8 and TRBJ2-5, the full variable domain is EAGVTQSPTHLIKTRGQQATLRCSPISGHTSVYWYQQALGLGLQFLLWYDEGEERNRGNFPPRFSGRQFPNYSSELNVNALELEDSALYLCASSLEGRETQYFGPGTRLLVL.

V is TRBV5-5 and J is TRBJ2-3, with D possibly being TRBD2 (6 bases). V was pared by 3 bases and J by 2 bases, with 13 bases between. CDR3 length: 15 amino acids. Germline-derived CDR1 and CDR2 are SGHKS and YYEKEE (reference sequence). CDR3 loop: CASSSLGGATDTQYF. The CDR3, as DNA: TGTGCCAGCAGCTCACTCGGGGGAGCCACAGATACGCAGTATTTT.

This clone has just one count. The chain links TRBV29-1 to TRBJ2-7; D is possibly TRBD1 (5 bases). Trimming removed 7 bases from V and 3 bases from J, with 10 bases in between. Germline CDR1 reads SQVTM; CDR2 reads ANQGSEA. The CDR3 length is 11 residues. CDR3 sequence (DNA): TGCAGCGCAATCAGGGACTACGAGCAGTACTTC. This codes for CSAIRDYEQYF.

This clone was recorded only once. This chain links TRBV5-1 with TRBJ2-1; 7 bases are a match to TRBD1. The V gene end was trimmed by 8 bases and the J gene end by 0 bases; junction bases not matched to a gene: 8. Germline V CDR1 and CDR2: SGHRS, YFSETQ. The CDR3 is 15 amino acids. This CDR3 is CASQRQGSSYNEQFF. The CDR3 DNA follows: TGCGCCAGTCAGAGACAGGGAAGCTCCTACAATGAGCAGTTCTTC.

Remarks on this clone: Germline and junction disagree at one end, which may indicate a read error. Other DNA sequences in the same sample also yield this CDR3. J is TRBJ2-7 and V is TRBV7-6; TRBD1 agrees at 7 bases. CDR3 length: 14 amino acids. Looked up from germline, CDR1 is SGHVS and CDR2 is FNYEAQ. CDR3 region: CASSLGDRPYEQYF. CDR3 nucleotide sequence: TGCGCCAGCAGCTTAGGGGACAGACCCTACGAGCAGTACTTC. Full variable domain (rest looked up from reference TRBV7-6 and TRBJ2-7): GAGVSQSPRYKVTKRGQDVALRCDPISGHVSLYWYRQALGQGPEFLTYFNYEAQQDKSGLPNDRFSAERPEGSISTLTIQRTEQRDSAMYRCASSLGDRPYEQYFGPGTRLTVT.

The rearrangement joins TRBV15 to TRBJ1-2; no definite D call. The CDR3 loop spans 14 amino acids. Germline V gene sequence: CDR1 LNHNV, CDR2 YYDKDF (reference sequence). Trimming pared 1 base from V and 8 bases from J, leaving 14 bases between. The CDR3 coding sequence is TGTGCCACCAGCAGAGTTGGAATCGGGTCAGGCTACACCTTC. Its translation: CATSRVGIGSGYTF.

As regards this clone: Other DNA sequences in this sample translate to the same CDR3. This rearrangement joins TRBV9 to TRBJ1-2; 9 bases agree with TRBD1. CDR1 and CDR2 from the germline V gene are SGDLS and YYNGEE. The V gene end was trimmed by 3 bases and the J gene end by 5 bases; junction bases not matched to a gene: 2. The CDR3 contains 13 residues. The CDR3 DNA reads as TGTGCCAGCAGCGCAGGGACAGGGTATGGCTACACCTTC. Protein sequence: CASSAGTGYGYTF.

This clone was found a few times. The chain joins TRBV11-2 to TRBJ1-1; the D gene is possibly TRBD1 (5 bases). The length of the CDR3 is 15 residues. Per the germline V gene, CDR1 is SGHAT and CDR2 is FQNNGV. V lost 4 bases and J lost 2, with 14 bases in between. The DNA for the CDR3 is TGTGCCAGCAGCTCCGACCAGGGACTAAACACTGAAGCTTTCTTT. Its translation is CASSSDQGLNTEAFF.

The V and J genes are TRBV5-4 and TRBJ1-2; tentative D call: TRBD1 (6 bases). The CDR3 covers 13 residues. The germline V and J ends were trimmed by 4 bases and 3 bases, with 10 bases remaining between them. Germline values: CDR1 SGHNT, CDR2 YYREEE (reference sequence). CDR3 sequence (DNA): TGTGCCAGCAGCCCGGACAGCTACTATGGCTACACCTTC. It translates to CASSPDSYYGYTF.